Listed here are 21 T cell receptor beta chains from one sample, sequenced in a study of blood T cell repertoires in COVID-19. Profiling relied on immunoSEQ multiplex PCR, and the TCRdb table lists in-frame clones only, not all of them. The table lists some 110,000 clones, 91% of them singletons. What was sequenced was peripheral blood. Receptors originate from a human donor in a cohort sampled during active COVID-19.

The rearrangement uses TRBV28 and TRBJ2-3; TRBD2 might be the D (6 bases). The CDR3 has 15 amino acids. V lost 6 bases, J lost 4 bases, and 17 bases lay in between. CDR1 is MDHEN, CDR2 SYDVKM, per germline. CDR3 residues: CASRPGEEGADTQYF. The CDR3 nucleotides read TGTGCCAGCAGACCCGGGGAGGAGGGCGCAGATACGCAGTATTTT.

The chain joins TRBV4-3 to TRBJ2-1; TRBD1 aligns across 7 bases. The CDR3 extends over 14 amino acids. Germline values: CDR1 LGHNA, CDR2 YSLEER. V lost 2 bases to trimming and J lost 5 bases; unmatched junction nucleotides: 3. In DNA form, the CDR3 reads TGCGCCAGCAGCCAACAGGGACAGCACAATGAGCAGTTCTTC. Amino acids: CASSQQGQHNEQFF.

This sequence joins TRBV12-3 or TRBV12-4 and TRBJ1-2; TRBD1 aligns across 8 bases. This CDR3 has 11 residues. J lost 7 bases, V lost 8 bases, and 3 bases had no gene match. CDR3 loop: CASGTGLGYTF. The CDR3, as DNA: TGTGCCAGCGGGACAGGTCTTGGCTACACCTTC.

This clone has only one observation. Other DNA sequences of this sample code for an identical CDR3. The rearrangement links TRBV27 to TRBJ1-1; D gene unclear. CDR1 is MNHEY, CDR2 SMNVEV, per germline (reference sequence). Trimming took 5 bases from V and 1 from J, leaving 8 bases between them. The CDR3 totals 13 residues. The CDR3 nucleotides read TGTGCCAGCAGTCTCACTGGGAACACTGAAGCTTTCTTT. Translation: CASSLTGNTEAFF.

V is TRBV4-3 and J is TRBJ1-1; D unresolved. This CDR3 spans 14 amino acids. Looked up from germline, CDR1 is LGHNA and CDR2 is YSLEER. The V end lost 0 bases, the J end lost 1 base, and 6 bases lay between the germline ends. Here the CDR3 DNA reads TGCGCCAGCAGCCAAGATCTCAGGAACACTGAAGCTTTCTTT. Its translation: CASSQDLRNTEAFF.

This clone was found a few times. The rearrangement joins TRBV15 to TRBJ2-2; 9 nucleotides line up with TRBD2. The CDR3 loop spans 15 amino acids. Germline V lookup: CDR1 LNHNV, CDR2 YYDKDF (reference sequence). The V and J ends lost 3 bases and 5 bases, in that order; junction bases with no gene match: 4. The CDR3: CATSSGGRATGELFF. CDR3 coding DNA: TGTGCCACCAGCAGTGGCGGGAGGGCTACCGGGGAGCTGTTTTTT.

CDR3 DNA: TGTGCCAGTAAAGAGGGCCCACTGGATCAGCCCCAGCATTTT. Protein product: CASKEGPLDQPQHF. V and J are TRBV2 and TRBJ1-5; D not certain. V lost 9 bases, J lost 5 bases, and 17 bases lay in between. Germline CDR1 and CDR2: SNHLY and FYNNEI. The CDR3 spans 14 residues.

The CDR3 region has the DNA TGTGCCAGCAGTTTAGGTCTAGCGTACGAGCAGTACTTC. Its protein is CASSLGLAYEQYF. The chain links TRBV27 to TRBJ2-7; D is perhaps TRBD2 (6 bases). The CDR3 is made up of 13 amino acids. Trimming pared 2 bases from V and 4 bases from J, leaving 9 bases between. Per the germline V gene, CDR1 is MNHEY and CDR2 is SMNVEV (reference sequence).

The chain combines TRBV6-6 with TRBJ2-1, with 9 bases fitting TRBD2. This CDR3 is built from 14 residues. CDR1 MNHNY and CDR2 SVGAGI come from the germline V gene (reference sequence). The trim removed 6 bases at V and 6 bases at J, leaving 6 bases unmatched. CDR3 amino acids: CASRTSGPSNEQFF. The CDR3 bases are TGTGCCAGCAGGACTAGCGGACCCTCCAATGAGCAGTTCTTC.

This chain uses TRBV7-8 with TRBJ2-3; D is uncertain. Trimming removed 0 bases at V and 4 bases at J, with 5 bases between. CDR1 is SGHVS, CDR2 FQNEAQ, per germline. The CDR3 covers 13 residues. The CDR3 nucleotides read TGTGCCAGCAGCTTAGCGCGGTCAGATACGCAGTATTTT. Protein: CASSLARSDTQYF.

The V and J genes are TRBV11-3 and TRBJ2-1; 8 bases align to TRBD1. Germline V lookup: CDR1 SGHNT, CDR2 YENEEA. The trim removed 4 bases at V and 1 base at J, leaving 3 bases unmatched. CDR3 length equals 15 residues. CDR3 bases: TGTGCCAGCAGCTCCCGACAGGGGTCCTACAATGAGCAGTTCTTC. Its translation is CASSSRQGSYNEQFF.

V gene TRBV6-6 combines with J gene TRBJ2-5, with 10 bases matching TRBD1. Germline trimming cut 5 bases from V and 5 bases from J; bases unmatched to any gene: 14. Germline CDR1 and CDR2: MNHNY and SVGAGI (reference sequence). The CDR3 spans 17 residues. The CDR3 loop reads CASSPRDPDRGRETQYF. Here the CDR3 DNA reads TGTGCCAGCAGTCCTCGTGACCCAGACAGGGGGCGGGAGACCCAGTACTTC.

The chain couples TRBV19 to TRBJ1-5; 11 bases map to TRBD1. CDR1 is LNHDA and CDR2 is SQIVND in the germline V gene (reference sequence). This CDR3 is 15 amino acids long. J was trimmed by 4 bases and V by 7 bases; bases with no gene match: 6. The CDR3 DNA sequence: TGTGCCAGTACCCTAGGGGACAGGGGGAATCAGCCCCAGCATTTT. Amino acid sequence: CASTLGDRGNQPQHF.

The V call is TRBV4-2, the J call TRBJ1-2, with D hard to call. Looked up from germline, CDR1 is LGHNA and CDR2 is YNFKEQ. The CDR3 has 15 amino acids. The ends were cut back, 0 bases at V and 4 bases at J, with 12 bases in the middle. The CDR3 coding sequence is TGTGCCAGCAGCCAAGATTTGAGCGGGATCTATGGCTACACCTTC. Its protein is CASSQDLSGIYGYTF.

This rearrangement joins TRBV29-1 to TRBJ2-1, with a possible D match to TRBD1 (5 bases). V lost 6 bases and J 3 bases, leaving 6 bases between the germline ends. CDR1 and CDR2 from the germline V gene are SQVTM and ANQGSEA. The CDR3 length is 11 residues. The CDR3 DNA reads TGCAGCGTAGACAGCTACAATGAGCAGTTCTTC. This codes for CSVDSYNEQFF.

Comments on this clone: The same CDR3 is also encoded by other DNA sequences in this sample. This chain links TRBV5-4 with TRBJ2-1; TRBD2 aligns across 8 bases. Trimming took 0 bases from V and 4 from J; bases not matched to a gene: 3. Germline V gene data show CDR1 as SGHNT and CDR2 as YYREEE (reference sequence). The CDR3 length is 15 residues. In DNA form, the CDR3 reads TGTGCCAGCAGCTTGGCGGGCGGGGGGTACAATGAGCAGTTCTTC. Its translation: CASSLAGGGYNEQFF. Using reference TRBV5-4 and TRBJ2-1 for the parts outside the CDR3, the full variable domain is ETGVTQSPTHLIKTRGQQVTLRCSSQSGHNTVSWYQQALGQGPQFIFQYYREEENGRGNFPPRFSGLQFPNYSSELNVNALELDDSALYLCASSLAGGGYNEQFFGPGTRLTVL.

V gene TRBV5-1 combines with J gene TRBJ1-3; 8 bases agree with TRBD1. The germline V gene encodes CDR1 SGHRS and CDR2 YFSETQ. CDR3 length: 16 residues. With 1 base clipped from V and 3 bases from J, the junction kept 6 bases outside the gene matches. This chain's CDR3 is CASSLSGQGFGNTIYF. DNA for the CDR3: TGCGCCAGCAGCTTGTCTGGACAGGGCTTTGGAAACACCATATATTTT.

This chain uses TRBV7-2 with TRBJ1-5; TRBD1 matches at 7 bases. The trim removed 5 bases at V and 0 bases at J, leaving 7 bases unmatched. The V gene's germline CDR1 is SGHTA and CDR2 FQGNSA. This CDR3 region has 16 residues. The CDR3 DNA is TGTGCCAGCAGCCTGGGACAGCCCTATAGCAATCAGCCCCAGCATTTT. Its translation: CASSLGQPYSNQPQHF.

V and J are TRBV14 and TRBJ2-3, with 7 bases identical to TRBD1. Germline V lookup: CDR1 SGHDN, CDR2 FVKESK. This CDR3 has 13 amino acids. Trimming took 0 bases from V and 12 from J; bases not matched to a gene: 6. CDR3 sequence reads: CASSQDPQGDQYF. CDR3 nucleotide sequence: TGTGCCAGCAGCCAAGACCCCCAGGGGGATCAGTATTTT.

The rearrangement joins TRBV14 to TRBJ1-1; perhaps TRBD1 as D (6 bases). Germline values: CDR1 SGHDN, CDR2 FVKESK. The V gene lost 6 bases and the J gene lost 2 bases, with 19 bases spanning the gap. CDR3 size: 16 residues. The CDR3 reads CASSLIFPGVNTEAFF. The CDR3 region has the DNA TGTGCCAGCAGTCTAATATTTCCAGGGGTCAACACTGAAGCTTTCTTT.

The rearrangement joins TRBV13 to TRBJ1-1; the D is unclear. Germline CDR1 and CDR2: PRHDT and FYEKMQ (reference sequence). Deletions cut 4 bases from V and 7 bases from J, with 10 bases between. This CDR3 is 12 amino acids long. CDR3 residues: CASSSPGYEAFF. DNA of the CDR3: TGTGCCAGCAGCTCCCCGGGGTATGAAGCTTTCTTT.